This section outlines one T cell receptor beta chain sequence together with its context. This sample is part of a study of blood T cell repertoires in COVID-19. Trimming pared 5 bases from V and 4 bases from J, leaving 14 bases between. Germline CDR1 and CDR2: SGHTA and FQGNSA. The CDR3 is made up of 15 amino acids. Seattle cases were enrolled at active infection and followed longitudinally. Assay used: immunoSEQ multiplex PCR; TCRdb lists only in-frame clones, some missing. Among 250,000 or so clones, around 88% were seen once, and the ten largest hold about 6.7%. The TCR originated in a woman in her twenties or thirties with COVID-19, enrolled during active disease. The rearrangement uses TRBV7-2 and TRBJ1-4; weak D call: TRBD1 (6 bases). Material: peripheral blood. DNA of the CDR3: TGTGCCAGCAGCGTTGGACAGCTGGTTAATGAAAAACTGTTTTTT. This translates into CASSVGQLVNEKLFF.